This T cell receptor (beta chain) was found in a study of cytomegalovirus exposure and HLA in healthy donors. Findings and caveats of the study: Cytomegalovirus status was reportedly diagnosed by the classifier with high sensitivity and specificity. Several V segments, TRBV6-2 and TRBV6-3 among them, could not be told apart and were dropped. Specificity for CMV antigens was confirmed in vitro for a few of the CMV-associated chains. Overall, roughly 170 TCR beta chains were annotated as cytomegalovirus-associated.

The PCR made use of 60 Vbeta and 13 Jbeta primers. Only in-frame clones appear in the TCRdb table, and some are missing; sequencing was by immunoSEQ multiplex PCR. The data show approximately 120,000 clones, and the top ten clones hold 0.9% to 1.2%. Points on this clone: Its antigen is not identified.

Germline V gives CDR1 SGHVS, CDR2 FNYEAQ. This CDR3 has 15 residues. V lost 5 bases and J 0 bases, leaving 11 bases between the germline ends. The chain carries TRBV7-6 and TRBJ1-5; D is undetermined. This TCR was sampled from a man between 18 and 35 years old in good health and CMV-seronegative. The sequenced material came from PBMCs. The CDR3 nucleotides read TGTGCCAGCAGCCTGAACATGAATAGCAATCAGCCCCAGCATTTT. It specifies CASSLNMNSNQPQHF.